This entry is about one TCR beta chain. Its cognate antigen is unknown. This sample was taken from a study of CD8 T cells in Susac syndrome. Notes on the study in general: The TCR sequencing and HLA analysis in the study involved a relatively small number of individuals, as the study acknowledged.

CD8+ and CD4+ T cells were negatively isolated; TEMRA cells were FACS-enriched. Reverse transcription of roughly 0.45 to 1 ug RNA was carried out with random hexamers. Amplification of TCR beta CDR3 used immunoSEQ multiplex PCR across 54 Vbeta and 13 Jbeta. In TCRdb, the immunoSEQ multiplex PCR reads were re-called with MiXCR into one record per CDR3 protein. The data show roughly 140,000 distinct CDR3 sequences, with roughly 95% seen just once and 0.13% to 0.15% held by the top ten. V shed 5 bases and J shed 9 bases, with 17 bases lying between them. This CDR3 is 14 amino acids long. The germline CDR1 and CDR2 sequences are LNHNV and YYDKDF (reference sequence).

This TCR came from a human donor with multiple sclerosis. Source material: CD8+ T cells from PBMCs. V is TRBV15 and J is TRBJ2-4, with D possibly matching TRBD1 (6 bases). The CDR3 is CATSEGDGFGIQYF. The DNA for the CDR3 is TGTGCCACCAGCGAGGGGGACGGGTTCGGCATTCAGTACTTC.